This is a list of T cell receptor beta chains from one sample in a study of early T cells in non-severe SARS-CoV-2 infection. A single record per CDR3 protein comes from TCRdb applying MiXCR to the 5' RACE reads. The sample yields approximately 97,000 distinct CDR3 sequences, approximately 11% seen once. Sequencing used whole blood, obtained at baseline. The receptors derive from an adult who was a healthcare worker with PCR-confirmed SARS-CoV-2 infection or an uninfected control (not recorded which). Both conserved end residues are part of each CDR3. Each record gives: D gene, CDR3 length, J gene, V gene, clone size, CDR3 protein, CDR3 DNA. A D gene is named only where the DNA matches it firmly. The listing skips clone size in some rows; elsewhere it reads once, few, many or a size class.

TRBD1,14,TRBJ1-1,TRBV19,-,CASSMDRGFAEAFF,TGTGCCAGTAGTATGGACAGGGGATTTGCTGAAGCTTTCTTT
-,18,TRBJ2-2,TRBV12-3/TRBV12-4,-,CASSSGTLTGRHTGELFF,TGTGCCAGCAGTTCCGGAACCCTGACAGGGAGGCATACCGGGGAGCTGTTTTTT
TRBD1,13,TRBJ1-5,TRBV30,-,CAWSKGGRQPQHF,TGTGCCTGGAGTAAAGGGGGCAGGCAGCCCCAGCATTTT
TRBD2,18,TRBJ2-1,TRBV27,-,CASREAGSPSNSYNEQFF,TGTGCCAGCCGGGAAGCGGGGTCACCTAGTAACTCCTACAATGAGCAGTTCTTC
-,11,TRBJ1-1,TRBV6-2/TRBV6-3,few,CASSYVRGAFF,TGTGCCAGCAGTTACGTCAGGGGAGCTTTCTTT
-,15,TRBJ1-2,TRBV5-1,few,CASSLGGRQNYGYTF,TGCGCCAGCAGCTTGGGTGGCAGGCAGAACTATGGCTACACCTTC
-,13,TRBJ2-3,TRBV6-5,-,CASKQGGADTQYF,TGTGCCAGCAAACAAGGAGGAGCAGATACGCAGTATTTT
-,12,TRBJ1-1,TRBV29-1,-,CSVQAGRTEAFF,TGCAGCGTCCAGGCAGGGCGCACTGAAGCTTTCTTT
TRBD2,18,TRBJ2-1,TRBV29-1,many,CSVEIGLATIFSYNEQFF,TGCAGCGTTGAAATCGGACTAGCGACGATCTTCTCCTACAATGAGCAGTTCTTC
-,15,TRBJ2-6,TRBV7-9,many,CASSRWDTGANVLTF,TGTGCCAGCAGCAGGTGGGACACTGGGGCCAACGTCCTGACTTTC
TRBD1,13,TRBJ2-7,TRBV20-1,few,CSAMDRNLYEQYF,TGCAGTGCTATGGACAGGAACCTCTACGAGCAGTACTTC
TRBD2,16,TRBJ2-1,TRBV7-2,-,CASSPLLAGVGNEQFF,TGTGCCAGCAGCCCTCTACTAGCGGGAGTGGGGAATGAGCAGTTCTTC
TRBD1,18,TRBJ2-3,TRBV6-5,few,CASSMPGWTGGFADTQYF,TGTGCCAGCAGTATGCCCGGTTGGACAGGGGGATTCGCAGATACGCAGTATTTT
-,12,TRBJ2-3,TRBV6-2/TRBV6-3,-,CASSRSIDTQYF,TGTGCCAGCAGCCGATCGATAGATACGCAGTATTTT
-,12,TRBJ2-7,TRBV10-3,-,CAISPGPDEQYF,TGTGCCATCAGCCCGGGACCCGACGAGCAGTACTTC
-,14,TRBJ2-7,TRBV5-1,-,CASSLWGAEGEQYF,TGCGCCAGCAGCTTGTGGGGGGCCGAGGGCGAGCAGTACTTC
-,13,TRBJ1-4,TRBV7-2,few,CASSLDSNEKLFF,TGTGCCAGCAGCTTAGACAGTAATGAAAAACTGTTTTTT
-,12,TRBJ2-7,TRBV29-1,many,CSAVTNHYEQYF,TGCAGCGCCGTGACAAACCACTACGAGCAGTACTTC
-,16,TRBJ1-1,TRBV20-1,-,CSARRDVSGLNTEAFF,TGCAGTGCTCGCCGTGATGTGTCGGGGCTAAACACTGAAGCTTTCTTT
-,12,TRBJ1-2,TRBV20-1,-,CSAPAGNYGYTF,TGCAGTGCCCCCGCTGGGAACTATGGCTACACCTTC
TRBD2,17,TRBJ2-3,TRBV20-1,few,CSVRTSGGQGGTDTQYF,TGCAGTGTACGGACTAGCGGGGGACAAGGGGGCACAGATACGCAGTATTTT
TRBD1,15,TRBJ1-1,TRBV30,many,CACRDRAGVDTEAFF,TGTGCCTGCCGGGACAGGGCGGGAGTGGACACTGAAGCTTTCTTT
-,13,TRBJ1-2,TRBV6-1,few,CASSEDAFYGYTF,TGTGCCAGCAGTGAAGATGCGTTCTATGGCTACACCTTC
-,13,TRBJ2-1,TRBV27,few,CASSFLSYNEQFF,TGTGCCAGCAGTTTCCTCTCCTACAATGAGCAGTTCTTC
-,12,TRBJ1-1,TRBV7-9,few,CASSLESNEAFF,TGTGCCAGCAGCTTGGAATCGAATGAAGCTTTCTTT
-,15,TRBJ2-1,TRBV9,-,CASSVGDRSYNEQFF,TGTGCCAGCAGCGTAGGGGACCGTTCCTACAATGAGCAGTTCTTC
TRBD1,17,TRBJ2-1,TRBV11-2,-,CASSLGQGWLLDNEQFF,TGTGCCAGCAGCCTTGGACAGGGGTGGCTGTTGGACAATGAGCAGTTCTTC
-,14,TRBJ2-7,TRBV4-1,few,CASSQALADYEQYF,TGCGCCAGCAGCCAAGCTTTAGCGGACTACGAGCAGTACTTC
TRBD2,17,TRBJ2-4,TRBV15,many,CATSRTSGRASKNIQYF,TGTGCCACCAGCAGAACTAGCGGGAGGGCCTCCAAAAACATTCAGTACTTC
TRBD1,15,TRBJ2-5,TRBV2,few,CASSDRGQGRQTQYF,TGTGCCAGCAGTGACCGGGGACAGGGTCGGCAGACCCAGTACTTC
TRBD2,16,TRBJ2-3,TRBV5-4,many,CASSWTSGSDTDTQYF,TGTGCCAGCAGCTGGACTAGCGGGAGTGACACAGATACGCAGTATTTT
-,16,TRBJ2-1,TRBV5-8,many,CASSLRRGHRYNEQFF,TGTGCCAGCAGCTTAAGGCGAGGCCACCGCTACAATGAGCAGTTCTTC
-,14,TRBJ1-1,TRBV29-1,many,CSVVLQGKDTEAFF,TGCAGCGTTGTCTTGCAGGGGAAGGACACTGAAGCTTTCTTT
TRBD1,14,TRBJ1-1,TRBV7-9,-,CASSPRGINTEAFF,TGTGCCAGCAGCCCCAGGGGGATTAACACTGAAGCTTTCTTT
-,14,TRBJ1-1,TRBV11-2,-,CASSPAGFNTEAFF,TGTGCCAGCAGCCCCGCGGGATTTAACACTGAAGCTTTCTTT
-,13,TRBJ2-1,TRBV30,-,CAWTFGTYNEQFF,TGTGCCTGGACGTTTGGGACTTACAATGAGCAGTTCTTC
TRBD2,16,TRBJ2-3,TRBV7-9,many,CASSTIRGGRRDTQYF,TGTGCCAGCAGCACAATTCGGGGGGGCCGGAGAGATACGCAGTATTTT
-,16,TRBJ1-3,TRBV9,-,CASSVAYGYSGNTIYF,TGTGCCAGCAGCGTAGCATACGGGTACTCTGGAAACACCATATATTTT
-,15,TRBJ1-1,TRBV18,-,CASSREQGGETEAFF,TGTGCCAGCTCACGAGAACAGGGCGGAGAGACTGAAGCTTTCTTT
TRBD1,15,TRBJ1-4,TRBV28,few,CASCGQGATNEKLFF,TGTGCCAGCTGCGGACAGGGGGCAACTAATGAAAAACTGTTTTTT
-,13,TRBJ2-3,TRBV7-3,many,CASSFTPQDTQYF,TGTGCCAGCAGCTTCACTCCCCAGGATACGCAGTATTTT
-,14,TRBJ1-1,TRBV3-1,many,CASSQARGRTEAFF,TGTGCCAGCAGCCAAGCGAGGGGAAGGACTGAAGCTTTCTTT
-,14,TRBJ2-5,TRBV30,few,CAWESSSDQETQYF,TGTGCCTGGGAGTCTAGTTCCGACCAAGAGACCCAGTACTTC
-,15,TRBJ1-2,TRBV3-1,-,CASSQVSGPFGGYTF,TGTGCCAGCAGCCAAGTTTCGGGCCCCTTTGGGGGCTACACCTTC
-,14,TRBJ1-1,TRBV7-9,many,CASRLGGMNTEAFF,TGTGCCAGCAGGCTGGGGGGGATGAACACTGAAGCTTTCTTT
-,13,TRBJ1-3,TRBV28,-,CASRHQVWNTIYF,TGTGCCAGCAGGCATCAGGTTTGGAACACCATATATTTT
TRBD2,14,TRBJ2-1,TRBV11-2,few,CASSSLAGLGEQFF,TGTGCCAGCAGCTCCTTAGCGGGACTGGGTGAGCAGTTCTTC
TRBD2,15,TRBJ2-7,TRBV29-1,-,CSVEEASGFSYEQYF,TGCAGCGTTGAAGAGGCTAGCGGGTTTTCCTACGAGCAGTACTTC
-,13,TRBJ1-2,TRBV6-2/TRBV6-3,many,CASSLGARYGYTF,TGTGCCAGCAGTCTTGGGGCCAGGTATGGCTACACCTTC